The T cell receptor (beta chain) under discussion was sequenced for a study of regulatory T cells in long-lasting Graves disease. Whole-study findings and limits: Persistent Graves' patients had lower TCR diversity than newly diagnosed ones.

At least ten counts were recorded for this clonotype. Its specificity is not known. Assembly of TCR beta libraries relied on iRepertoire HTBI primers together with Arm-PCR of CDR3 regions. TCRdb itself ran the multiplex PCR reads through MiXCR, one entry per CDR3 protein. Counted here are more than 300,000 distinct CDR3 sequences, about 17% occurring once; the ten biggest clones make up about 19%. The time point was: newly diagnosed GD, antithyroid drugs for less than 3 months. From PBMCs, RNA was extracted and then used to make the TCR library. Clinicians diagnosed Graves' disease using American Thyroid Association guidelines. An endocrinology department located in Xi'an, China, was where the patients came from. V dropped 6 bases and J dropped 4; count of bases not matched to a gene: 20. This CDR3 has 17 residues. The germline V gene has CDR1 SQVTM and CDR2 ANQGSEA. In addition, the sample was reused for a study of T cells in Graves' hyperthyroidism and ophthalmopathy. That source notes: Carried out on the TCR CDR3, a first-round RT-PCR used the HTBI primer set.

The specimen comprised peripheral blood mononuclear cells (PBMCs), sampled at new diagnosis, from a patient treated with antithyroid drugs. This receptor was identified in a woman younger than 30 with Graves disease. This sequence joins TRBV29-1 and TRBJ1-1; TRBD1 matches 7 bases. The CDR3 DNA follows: TGCAGCGTCCAAATTCAGACAGGGACCCTTTTCGGCACTGAAGCTTTCTTT. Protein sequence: CSVQIQTGTLFGTEAFF.